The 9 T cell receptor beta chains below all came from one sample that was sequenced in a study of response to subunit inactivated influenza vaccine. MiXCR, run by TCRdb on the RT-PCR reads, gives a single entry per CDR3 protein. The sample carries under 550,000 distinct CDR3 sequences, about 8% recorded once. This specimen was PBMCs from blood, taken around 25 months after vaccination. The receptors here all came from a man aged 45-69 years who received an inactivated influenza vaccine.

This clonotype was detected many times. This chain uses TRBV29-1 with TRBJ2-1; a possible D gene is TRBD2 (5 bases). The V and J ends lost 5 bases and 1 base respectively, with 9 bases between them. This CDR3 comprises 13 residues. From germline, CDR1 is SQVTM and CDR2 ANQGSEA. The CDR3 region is CSVPGMSYNEQFF. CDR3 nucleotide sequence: TGCAGCGTTCCGGGGATGTCCTACAATGAGCAGTTCTTC.

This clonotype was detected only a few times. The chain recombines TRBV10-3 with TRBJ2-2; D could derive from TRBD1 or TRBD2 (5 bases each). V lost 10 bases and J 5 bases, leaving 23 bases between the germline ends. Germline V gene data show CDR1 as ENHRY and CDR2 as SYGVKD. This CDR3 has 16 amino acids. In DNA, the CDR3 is TGTGCCACCGAGCCGGGACGCAACAGTGTAACCGGGGAGCTGTTTTTT. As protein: CATEPGRNSVTGELFF.

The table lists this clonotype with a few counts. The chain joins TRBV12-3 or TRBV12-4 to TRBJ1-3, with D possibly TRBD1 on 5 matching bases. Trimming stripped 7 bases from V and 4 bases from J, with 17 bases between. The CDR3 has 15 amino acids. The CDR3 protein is CASTPPHRPGNTIYF. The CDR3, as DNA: TGTGCCAGCACCCCACCGCACAGGCCAGGAAACACCATATATTTT.

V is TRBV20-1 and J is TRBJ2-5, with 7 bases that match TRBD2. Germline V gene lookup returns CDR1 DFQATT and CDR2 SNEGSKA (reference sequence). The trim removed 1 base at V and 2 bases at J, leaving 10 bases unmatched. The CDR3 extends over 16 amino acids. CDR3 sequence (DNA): TGCAGTGCTAGAGCAGTTGGAGGGAGGGTTCAAGAGACCCAGTACTTC. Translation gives CSARAVGGRVQETQYF.

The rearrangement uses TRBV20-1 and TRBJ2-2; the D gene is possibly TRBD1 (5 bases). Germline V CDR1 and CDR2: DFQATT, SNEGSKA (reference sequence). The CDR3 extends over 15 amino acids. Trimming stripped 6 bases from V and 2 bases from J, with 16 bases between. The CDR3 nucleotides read TGCAGTGCGCACCACCTGCAGGGTAACACCGGGGAGCTGTTTTTT. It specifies CSAHHLQGNTGELFF.

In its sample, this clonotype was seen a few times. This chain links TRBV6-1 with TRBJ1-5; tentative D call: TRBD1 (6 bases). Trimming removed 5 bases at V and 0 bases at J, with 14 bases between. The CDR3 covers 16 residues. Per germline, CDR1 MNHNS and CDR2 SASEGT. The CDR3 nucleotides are TGTGCCAGCAGTACACTGGGGGCATTTAGCAATCAGCCCCAGCATTTT. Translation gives CASSTLGAFSNQPQHF.

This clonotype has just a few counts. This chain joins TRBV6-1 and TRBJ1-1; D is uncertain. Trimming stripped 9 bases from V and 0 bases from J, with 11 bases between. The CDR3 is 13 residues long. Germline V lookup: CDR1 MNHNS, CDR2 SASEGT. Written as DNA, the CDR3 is TGTGCCAGTACCCAGGAGATGAACACTGAAGCTTTCTTT. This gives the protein CASTQEMNTEAFF.

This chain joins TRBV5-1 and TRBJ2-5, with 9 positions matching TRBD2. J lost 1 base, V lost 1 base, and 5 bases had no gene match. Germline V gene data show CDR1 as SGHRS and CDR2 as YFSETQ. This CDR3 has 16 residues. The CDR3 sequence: CASSLWSGGSQETQYF. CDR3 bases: TGCGCCAGCAGCTTGTGGAGCGGGGGGTCCCAAGAGACCCAGTACTTC.

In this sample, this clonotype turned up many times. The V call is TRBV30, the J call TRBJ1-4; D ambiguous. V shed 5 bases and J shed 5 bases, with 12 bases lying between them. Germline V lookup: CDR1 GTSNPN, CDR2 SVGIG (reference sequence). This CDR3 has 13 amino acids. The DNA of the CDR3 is TGTGCCTGGGGGAGGCAGCTAAATGAAAAACTGTTTTTT. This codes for CAWGRQLNEKLFF.